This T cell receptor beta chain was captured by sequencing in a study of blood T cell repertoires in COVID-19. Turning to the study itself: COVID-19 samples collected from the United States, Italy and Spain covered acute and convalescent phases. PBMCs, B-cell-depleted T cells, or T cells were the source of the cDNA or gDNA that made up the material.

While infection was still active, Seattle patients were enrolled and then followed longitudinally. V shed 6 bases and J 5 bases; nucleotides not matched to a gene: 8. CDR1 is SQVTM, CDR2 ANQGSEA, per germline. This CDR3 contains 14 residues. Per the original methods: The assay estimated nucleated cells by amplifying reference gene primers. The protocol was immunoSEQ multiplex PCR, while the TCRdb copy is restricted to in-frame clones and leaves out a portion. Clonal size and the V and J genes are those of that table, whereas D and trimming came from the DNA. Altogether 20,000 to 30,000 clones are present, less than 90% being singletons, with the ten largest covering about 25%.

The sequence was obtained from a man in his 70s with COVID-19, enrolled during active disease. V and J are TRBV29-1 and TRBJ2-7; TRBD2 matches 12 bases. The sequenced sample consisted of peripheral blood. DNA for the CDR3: TGCAGCGTCCAGACTAGCGGGAGAATCAACGAGCAGTACTTC. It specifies CSVQTSGRINEQYF.